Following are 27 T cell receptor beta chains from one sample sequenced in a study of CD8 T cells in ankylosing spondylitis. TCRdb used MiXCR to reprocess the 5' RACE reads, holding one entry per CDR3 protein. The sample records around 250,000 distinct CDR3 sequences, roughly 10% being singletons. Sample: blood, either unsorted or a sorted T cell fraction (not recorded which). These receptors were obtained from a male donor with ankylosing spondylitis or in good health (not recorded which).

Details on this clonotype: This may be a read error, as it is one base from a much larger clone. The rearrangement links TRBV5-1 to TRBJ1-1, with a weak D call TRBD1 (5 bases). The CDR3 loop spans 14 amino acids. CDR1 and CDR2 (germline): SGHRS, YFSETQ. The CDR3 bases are TGCGTCAGCAGCTTGCGGGACCGGAAAACTGAAGCTTTCTTT. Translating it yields CVSSLRDRKTEAFF.

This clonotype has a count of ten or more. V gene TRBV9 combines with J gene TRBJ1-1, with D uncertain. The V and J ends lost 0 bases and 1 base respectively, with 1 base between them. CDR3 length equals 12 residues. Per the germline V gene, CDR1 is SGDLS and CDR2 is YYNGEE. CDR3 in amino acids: CASSVENTEAFF. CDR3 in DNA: TGTGCCAGCAGCGTAGAGAACACTGAAGCTTTCTTT.

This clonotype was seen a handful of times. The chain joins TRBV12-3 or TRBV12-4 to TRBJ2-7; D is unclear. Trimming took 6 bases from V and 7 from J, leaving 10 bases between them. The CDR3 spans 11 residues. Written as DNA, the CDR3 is TGTGCCAGCAGGATAGGGTGGGAGCAGTACTTC. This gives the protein CASRIGWEQYF.

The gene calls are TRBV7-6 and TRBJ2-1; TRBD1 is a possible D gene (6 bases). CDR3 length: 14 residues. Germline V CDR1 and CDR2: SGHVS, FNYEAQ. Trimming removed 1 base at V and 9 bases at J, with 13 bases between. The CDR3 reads CASSLVGSGAEQFF. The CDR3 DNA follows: TGTGCCAGCAGCTTAGTTGGGTCAGGGGCTGAGCAGTTCTTC.

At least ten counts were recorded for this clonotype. In nucleotides, the CDR3 is TGCAGTGCTACCTACATGGAGACCCAGTACTTC. This translates into CSATYMETQYF. The rearrangement joins TRBV20-1 to TRBJ2-5; the D is unclear. Germline V gene lookup returns CDR1 DFQATT and CDR2 SNEGSKA (reference sequence). The V and J ends lost 4 bases and 5 bases respectively, with 8 bases between them. This CDR3 contains 11 residues.

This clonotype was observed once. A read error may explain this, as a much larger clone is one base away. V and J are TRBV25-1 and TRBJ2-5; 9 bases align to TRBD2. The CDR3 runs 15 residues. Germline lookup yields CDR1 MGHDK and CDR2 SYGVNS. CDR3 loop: CASGRGGAPRETQHF. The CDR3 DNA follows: TGTGCCAGCGGGCGCGGGGGGGCCCCCCGAGAGACCCAGCACTTC. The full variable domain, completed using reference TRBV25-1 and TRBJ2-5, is EADIYQTPRYLVIGTGKKITLECSQTMGHDKMYWYQQDPGMELHLIHYSYGVNSTEKGDLSSESTVSRIRTEHFPLTLESARPSHTSQYLCASGRGGAPRETQHFGPGTRLLVL.

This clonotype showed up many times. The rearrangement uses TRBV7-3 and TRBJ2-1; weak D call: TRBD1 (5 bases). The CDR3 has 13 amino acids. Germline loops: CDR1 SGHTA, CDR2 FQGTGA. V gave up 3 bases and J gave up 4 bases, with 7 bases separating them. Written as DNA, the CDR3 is TGTGCCAGCAGCTTTGACAGTTACAATGAGCAGTTCTTC. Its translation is CASSFDSYNEQFF.

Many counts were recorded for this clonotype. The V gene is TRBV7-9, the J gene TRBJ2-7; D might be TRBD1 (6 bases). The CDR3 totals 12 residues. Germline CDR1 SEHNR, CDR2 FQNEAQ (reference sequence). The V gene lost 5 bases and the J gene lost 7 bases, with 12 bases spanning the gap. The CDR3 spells CASSPQGWEQYF. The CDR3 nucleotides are TGTGCCAGCAGCCCACAGGGATGGGAGCAGTACTTC.

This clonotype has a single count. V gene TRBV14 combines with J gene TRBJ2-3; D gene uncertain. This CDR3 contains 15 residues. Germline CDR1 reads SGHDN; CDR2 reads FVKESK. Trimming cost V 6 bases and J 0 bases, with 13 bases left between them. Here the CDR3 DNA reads TGTGCCAGCAGTCAAAGCTATACCAGCACAGATACGCAGTATTTT. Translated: CASSQSYTSTDTQYF. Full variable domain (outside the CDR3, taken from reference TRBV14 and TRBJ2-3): EAGVTQFPSHSVIEKGQTVTLRCDPISGHDNLYWYRRVMGKEIKFLLHFVKESKQDESGMPNNRFLAERTGGTYSTLKVQPAELEDSGVYFCASSQSYTSTDTQYFGPGTRLTVL.

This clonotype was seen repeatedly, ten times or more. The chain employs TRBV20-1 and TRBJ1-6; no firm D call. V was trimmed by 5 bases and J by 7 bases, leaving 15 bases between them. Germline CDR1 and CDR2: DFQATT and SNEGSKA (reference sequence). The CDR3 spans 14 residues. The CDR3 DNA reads TGCAGTGCTCGAACCGGGAGGGAAAATTCACCCCTCCACTTT. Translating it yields CSARTGRENSPLHF.

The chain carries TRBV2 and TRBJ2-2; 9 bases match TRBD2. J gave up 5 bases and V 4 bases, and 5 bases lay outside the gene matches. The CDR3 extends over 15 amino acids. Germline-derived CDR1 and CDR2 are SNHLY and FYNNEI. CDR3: CASSVVAGETGELFF. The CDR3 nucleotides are TGTGCCAGCAGTGTGGTAGCGGGAGAAACCGGGGAGCTGTTTTTT.

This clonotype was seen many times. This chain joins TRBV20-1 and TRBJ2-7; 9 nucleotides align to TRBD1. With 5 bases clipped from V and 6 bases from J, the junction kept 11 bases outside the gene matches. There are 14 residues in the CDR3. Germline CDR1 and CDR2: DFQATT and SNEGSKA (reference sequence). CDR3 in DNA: TGCAGTGCTGATAACCGGGACAGGGTACTCGAGCAGTACTTC. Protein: CSADNRDRVLEQYF.

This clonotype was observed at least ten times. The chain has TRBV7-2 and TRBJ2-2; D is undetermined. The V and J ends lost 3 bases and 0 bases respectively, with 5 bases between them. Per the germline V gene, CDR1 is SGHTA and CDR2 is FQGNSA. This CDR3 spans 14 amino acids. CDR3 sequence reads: CASSFNPNTGELFF. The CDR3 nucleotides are TGTGCCAGCAGCTTTAACCCGAACACCGGGGAGCTGTTTTTT.

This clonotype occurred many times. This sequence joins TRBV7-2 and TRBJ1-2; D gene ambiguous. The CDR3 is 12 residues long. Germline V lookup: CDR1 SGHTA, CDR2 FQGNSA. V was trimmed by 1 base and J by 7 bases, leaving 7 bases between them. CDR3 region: CASSLGGFGYTF. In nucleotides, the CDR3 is TGTGCCAGCAGCTTAGGGGGATTTGGCTACACCTTC.

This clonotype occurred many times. The CDR3 sequence: CASSQGQGLREQYF. In DNA, the CDR3 is TGCGCCAGCAGCCAAGGCCAGGGTCTTCGGGAGCAGTACTTC. This chain uses TRBV4-1 with TRBJ2-7; D possibly corresponds to TRBD1 (5 bases). The CDR3 loop spans 14 amino acids. Trimming removed 1 base from V and 7 bases from J, with 14 bases in between. Germline V gene lookup returns CDR1 MGHRA and CDR2 YSYEKL.

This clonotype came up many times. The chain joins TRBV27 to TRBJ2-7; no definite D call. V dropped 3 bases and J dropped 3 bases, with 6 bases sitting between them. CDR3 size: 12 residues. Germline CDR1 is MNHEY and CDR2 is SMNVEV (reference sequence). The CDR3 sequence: CASSLPLYEQYF. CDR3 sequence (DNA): TGTGCCAGCAGTTTGCCCCTCTACGAGCAGTACTTC.

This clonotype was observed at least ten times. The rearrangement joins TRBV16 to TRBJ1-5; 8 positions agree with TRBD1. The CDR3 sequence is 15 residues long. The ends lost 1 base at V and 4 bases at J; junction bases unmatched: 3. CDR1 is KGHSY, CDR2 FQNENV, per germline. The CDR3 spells CASSQFQGANQPQHF. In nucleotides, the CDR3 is TGTGCCAGCAGCCAATTTCAGGGGGCAAATCAGCCCCAGCATTTT.

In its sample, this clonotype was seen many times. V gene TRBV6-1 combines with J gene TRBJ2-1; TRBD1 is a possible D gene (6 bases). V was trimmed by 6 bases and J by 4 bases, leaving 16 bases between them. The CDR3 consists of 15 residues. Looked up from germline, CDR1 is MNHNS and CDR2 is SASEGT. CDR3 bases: TGTGCCAGCAGACCCCAGGGGACGCGGTACAATGAGCAGTTCTTC. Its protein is CASRPQGTRYNEQFF.

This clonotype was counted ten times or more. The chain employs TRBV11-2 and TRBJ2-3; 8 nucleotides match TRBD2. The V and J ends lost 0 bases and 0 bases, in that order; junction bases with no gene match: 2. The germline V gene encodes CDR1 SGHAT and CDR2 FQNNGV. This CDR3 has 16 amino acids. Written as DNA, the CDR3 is TGTGCCAGCAGCTTAGATAGCGGGGCGAGCACAGATACGCAGTATTTT. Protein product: CASSLDSGASTDTQYF.

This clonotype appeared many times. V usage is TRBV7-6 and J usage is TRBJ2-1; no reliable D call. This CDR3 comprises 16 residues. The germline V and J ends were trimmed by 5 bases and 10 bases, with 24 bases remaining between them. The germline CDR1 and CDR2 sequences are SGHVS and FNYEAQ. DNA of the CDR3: TGTGCCAGCAGCCCCCCTAGTTCTACCGGCCGAGGCGAGCAGTTCTTC. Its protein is CASSPPSSTGRGEQFF.

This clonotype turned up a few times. CDR3 sequence: CASSLGVRSNQPQHF. The CDR3 DNA follows: TGTGCCAGCAGTTTAGGGGTAAGAAGCAATCAGCCCCAGCATTTT. The V call is TRBV27, the J call TRBJ1-5; D call uncertain. The germline gives CDR1 MNHEY, CDR2 SMNVEV (reference sequence). V lost 2 bases to trimming and J lost 1 base, with 9 bases between them. The CDR3 contains 15 residues.

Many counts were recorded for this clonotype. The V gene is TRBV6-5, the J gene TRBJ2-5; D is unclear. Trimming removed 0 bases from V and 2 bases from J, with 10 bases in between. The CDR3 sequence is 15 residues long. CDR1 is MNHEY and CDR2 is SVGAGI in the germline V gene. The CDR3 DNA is TGTGCCAGCAGTTACTCTAGAGCACGGCAAGAGACCCAGTACTTC. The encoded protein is CASSYSRARQETQYF.

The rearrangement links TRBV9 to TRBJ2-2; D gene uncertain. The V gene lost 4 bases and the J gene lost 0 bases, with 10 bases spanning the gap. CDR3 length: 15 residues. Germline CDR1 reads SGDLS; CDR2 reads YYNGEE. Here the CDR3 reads CASSPSSPNTGELFF. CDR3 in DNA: TGTGCCAGCAGCCCAAGTTCCCCGAACACCGGGGAGCTGTTTTTT.

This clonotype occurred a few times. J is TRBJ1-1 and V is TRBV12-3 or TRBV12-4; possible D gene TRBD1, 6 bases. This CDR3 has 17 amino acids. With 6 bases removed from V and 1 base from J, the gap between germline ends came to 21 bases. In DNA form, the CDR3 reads TGTGCCAGCAGAACGATCCGGGGGGCTGGTGGGAACACTGAAGCTTTCTTT. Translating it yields CASRTIRGAGGNTEAFF.

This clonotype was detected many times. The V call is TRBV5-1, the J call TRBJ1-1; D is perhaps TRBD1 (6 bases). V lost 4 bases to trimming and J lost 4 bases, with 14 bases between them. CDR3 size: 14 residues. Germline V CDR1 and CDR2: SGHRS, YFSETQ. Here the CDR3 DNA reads TGCGCCAGCAGCGCCCAGACAGGTCTCACTGAAGCTTTCTTT. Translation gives CASSAQTGLTEAFF.

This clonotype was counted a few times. The chain's CDR3 is CASSRTGTVVGSGNTIYF. For the CDR3, the DNA is TGCGCCAGCAGCAGAACCGGGACAGTGGTGGGTTCTGGAAACACCATATATTTT. The chain carries TRBV5-1 and TRBJ1-3, with 7 bases fitting TRBD1. Trimming at V came to 4 bases and at J to 1 base, leaving 14 bases not matched to a gene. Germline assignment: CDR1 SGHRS and CDR2 YFSETQ. This CDR3 comprises 18 residues.

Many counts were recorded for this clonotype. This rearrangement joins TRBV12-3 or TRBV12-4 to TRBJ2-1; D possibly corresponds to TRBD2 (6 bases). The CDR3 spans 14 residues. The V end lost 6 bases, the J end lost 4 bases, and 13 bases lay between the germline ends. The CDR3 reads CASRSTRGYNEQFF. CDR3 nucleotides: TGTGCCAGCAGGTCGACTAGGGGATACAATGAGCAGTTCTTC.